This T cell receptor beta chain was identified in a study of CD8 T cells in ankylosing spondylitis. Whole-study findings and limits: Ankylosing spondylitis blood seemed to carry a telltale TCR beta motif made of fewer than ten highly homologous variants. Earlier work had already found some motif variants in reactive arthritis synovial fluid and blood.

TCR beta libraries were made by quantitative 5'-RACE with molecular barcodes. TCRdb reanalysed the 5' RACE reads using MiXCR and keeps one entry per CDR3 protein. The sample contains over 30,000 distinct CDR3 sequences, approximately 15% of which appear only once. This clonotype showed up many times. Its antigen is unknown. The CDR3 spans 19 residues. Germline V gene lookup returns CDR1 SGHRS and CDR2 YFSETQ. V dropped 8 bases and J dropped 9; count of bases not matched to a gene: 26. The J gene is TRBJ2-1, the V gene TRBV5-1, with 10 bases fitting TRBD2. Sequenced sample: blood. The source is a male donor with ankylosing spondylitis or in good health (not recorded which). Here the CDR3 DNA reads TGCGCCAGTCGCCTGTCCGATGTAGGATCCGGACTAGCGGTATCTGAGCAGTTCTTC. Its protein product is CASRLSDVGSGLAVSEQFF.